This passage covers 26 T cell receptor beta chains from one sample sequenced in a study of quantifying T cell responses using KT2 cells (dated by TCRdb to about 2017). Notes on the research overall: RNA was DNase-treated and reverse transcribed with TCR alpha and beta constant-region primers, mostly using SuperScript III.

Libraries were built with UMI-ligation and nested PCR. Data came from an Illumina MiSeq. A single-stranded oligonucleotide bearing the Illumina SP2 sequence and a UMI was ligated to the 3' end of the cDNA with T4 RNA ligase 1. PCR1 was run for 4 cycles (98 degrees C for 15 s, 69 degrees C for 30 s, 72 degrees C for 40 s), and an equimolar mix of RC1.1 and RC1.2, covering TRBC1 and TRBC2, was used as the beta primer. TCRdb reworked the public reads: Q25 trimming with fastp, MiXCR clone assembly, productive beta chains retained. Rows are combined by CDR3 protein, so each entry shows the most common genes and DNA. The sample yields about 30,000 distinct CDR3 sequences; 7.3% were counted once. The biggest ten clones account for 15% to 19% of the sample. Sequenced input: PBMCs spiked with cells of the T cell clone KT2. The receptor set was obtained from a human donor.

This clonotype was counted many times. The chain has TRBV12-3 or TRBV12-4 and TRBJ1-3, with 7 nucleotides matching TRBD1. The CDR3 sequence is 15 residues long. V gave up 3 bases and J gave up 1 base; unmatched junction bases: 3. The CDR3: CASSFWTGSGNTIYF. DNA of the CDR3: TGTGCCAGCAGTTTCTGGACAGGTTCTGGAAACACCATATATTTT.

The gene calls are TRBV7-8 and TRBJ2-5, with TRBD1 matching over 8 bases. The length of the CDR3 is 14 residues. The V gene's germline CDR1 is SGHVS and CDR2 FQNEAQ. V gave up 4 bases and J gave up 3 bases; unmatched junction bases: 4. CDR3 in DNA: TGTGCCAGCAGCTCAAACAGGGGGAAAGAGACCCAGTACTTC. Its protein is CASSSNRGKETQYF. Based on the CDR3 plus reference TRBV7-8 and TRBJ2-5, the full variable domain is GAGVSQSPRYKVAKRGQDVALRCDPISGHVSLFWYQQALGQGPEFLTYFQNEAQLDKSGLPSDRFFAERPEGSVSTLKIQRTQQEDSAVYLCASSSNRGKETQYFGPGTRLLVL.

The chain couples TRBV27 to TRBJ1-2, with D unresolved. The CDR3 has 14 residues. V was pared by 3 bases and J by 2 bases, with 10 bases between. Germline V gives CDR1 MNHEY, CDR2 SMNVEV (reference sequence). CDR3 sequence reads: CASSLRRQNYGYTF. CDR3 nucleotides: TGTGCCAGCAGTTTGAGGAGACAAAACTATGGCTACACCTTC.

CDR3 sequence: CASSSHSGTRYNEQFF. CDR3 DNA sequence: TGTGCCAGCAGCTCACATTCCGGGACTAGATACAATGAGCAGTTCTTC. The gene calls are TRBV5-4 and TRBJ2-1; 8 bases match TRBD2. Trimming removed 3 bases from V and 4 bases from J; junction bases left unmatched: 9. Per germline, CDR1 SGHNT and CDR2 YYREEE (reference sequence). This CDR3 contains 16 residues.

This clonotype occurred many times. The CDR3 nucleotides are TGCAGCGTTGAAGAATTCGGAAACTATGGCTACACCTTC. The encoded protein is CSVEEFGNYGYTF. The V call is TRBV29-1, the J call TRBJ1-2, with D uncertain. The CDR3 is made up of 13 amino acids. The V and J ends lost 0 bases and 2 bases respectively, with 7 bases between them. Germline V gene sequence: CDR1 SQVTM, CDR2 ANQGSEA.

This clonotype has a count of ten or more. V and J are TRBV12-3 or TRBV12-4 and TRBJ1-6; D unclear. V was pared by 11 bases and J by 5 bases, with 13 bases between. The CDR3 runs to 13 residues. CDR3 in amino acids: CASRGSNNSPLHF. The CDR3 DNA reads TGTGCCTCTCGAGGATCAAATAATTCACCCCTCCACTTT.

This clonotype was recorded many times. This CDR3 reads CASSVVQAEAFF. The DNA of the CDR3 is TGTGCCAGCAGTGTGGTTCAGGCTGAAGCTTTCTTT. The J gene is TRBJ1-1, the V gene TRBV2; D uncertain. Germline V gives CDR1 SNHLY, CDR2 FYNNEI. Between the trimmed V and J ends, which lost 4 bases and 6 bases, there was a span of 9 bases. This CDR3 region has 12 residues.

The CDR3 nucleotides are TGCAGTGCTAGACAAATGACCAGAACCTACGAGCAGTACTTC. Amino acid sequence: CSARQMTRTYEQYF. The chain is built from TRBV20-1 and TRBJ2-7; D is unresolved. Germline-derived CDR1 and CDR2 are DFQATT and SNEGSKA (reference sequence). The CDR3 consists of 14 residues. With 2 bases removed from V and 2 bases from J, the gap between germline ends came to 13 bases.

This clonotype was seen repeatedly, ten times or more. The rearrangement uses TRBV6-1 and TRBJ1-4; a possible D gene is TRBD1 (6 bases). Trimming cost V 3 bases and J 7 bases, with 12 bases left between them. Germline CDR1 reads MNHNS; CDR2 reads SASEGT. The CDR3 loop spans 14 amino acids. CDR3 sequence reads: CASSDGTSREKLFF. The CDR3 bases are TGTGCCAGCAGTGATGGGACAAGTCGTGAAAAACTGTTTTTT.

This clonotype occurred a few times. CDR3 sequence reads: CATSRPVGQGLGYTF. CDR3 DNA sequence: TGTGCCACCAGCAGACCGGTGGGACAGGGTCTTGGCTACACCTTC. V usage is TRBV15 and J usage is TRBJ1-2, with 9 bases fitting TRBD1. This CDR3 comprises 15 residues. Germline CDR1 and CDR2: LNHNV and YYDKDF (reference sequence). J was trimmed by 7 bases and V by 2 bases; bases with no gene match: 8.

This clonotype was observed many times. This chain links TRBV7-9 with TRBJ1-2; D ambiguous. The CDR3 has 14 residues. Trimming cost V 1 base and J 1 base, with 7 bases left between them. Germline CDR1 SEHNR, CDR2 FQNEAQ (reference sequence). The CDR3 sequence is CASSLEGSNYGYTF. The CDR3 region has the DNA TGTGCCAGCAGCTTAGAAGGCAGTAACTATGGCTACACCTTC.

Many counts were recorded for this clonotype. The CDR3 here is CASSQALMNTEAFF. The CDR3 DNA reads as TGTGCCAGCAGCCAAGCCCTAATGAACACTGAAGCTTTCTTT. The V gene is TRBV4-2, the J gene TRBJ1-1; D is uncertain. Trimming shortened V by 1 base and J by 0 bases, and 6 bases separated the two germline ends. The CDR3 totals 14 residues. CDR1 and CDR2 from the germline V gene are LGHNA and YNFKEQ.

This sequence joins TRBV7-9 and TRBJ1-1; 8 positions match TRBD1. Germline V gene lookup returns CDR1 SEHNR and CDR2 FQNEAQ (reference sequence). This CDR3 region has 17 residues. J gave up 0 bases and V 3 bases, and 9 bases lay outside the gene matches. The CDR3 loop is CASSLEAGGAMNTEAFF. CDR3 nucleotide sequence: TGTGCCAGCAGCTTGGAGGCAGGGGGCGCGATGAACACTGAAGCTTTCTTT. The full variable domain, rest sourced from reference TRBV7-9 and TRBJ1-1, is DTGVSQNPRHKITKRGQNVTFRCDPISEHNRLYWYRQTLGQGPEFLTYFQNEAQLEKSRLLSDRFSAERPKGSFSTLEIQRTEQGDSAMYLCASSLEAGGAMNTEAFFGQGTRLTVV.

The count of this clonotype is one. A clone one base away is much larger, so this may be a read error. V and J are TRBV4-2 and TRBJ1-6; D is undetermined. The CDR3 is 15 amino acids. Germline-derived CDR1 and CDR2 are LGHNA and YNFKEQ. The CDR3 DNA sequence: TGTGCCAGCAGCCAAGAGGTAGACTATAATTCACCCCTCAACTTT. Residues: CASSQEVDYNSPLNF.

Only one count was recorded for this clonotype. The chain joins TRBV2 to TRBJ2-1, with 7 bases that match TRBD2. Germline loops: CDR1 SNHLY, CDR2 FYNNEI. V lost 6 bases, J lost 11 bases, and 19 bases stayed unmatched. The CDR3 consists of 16 residues. The CDR3 spells CASSYLAAIAGGKQFF. The CDR3 bases are TGTGCCAGCAGCTACCTAGCGGCCATCGCTGGGGGAAAGCAGTTCTTC.

This clonotype turned up a few times. This chain links TRBV5-4 with TRBJ2-7; 7 positions agree with TRBD1. J was trimmed by 3 bases and V by 5 bases; bases with no gene match: 11. Germline V gives CDR1 SGHNT, CDR2 YYREEE (reference sequence). This CDR3 has 15 amino acids. Here the CDR3 reads CASSLQGLGDYEQYF. The CDR3 nucleotides read TGTGCCAGCAGTTTACAGGGGTTGGGGGACTACGAGCAGTACTTC.

In this sample, this clonotype turned up many times. V usage is TRBV4-3 and J usage is TRBJ2-1, with 11 nucleotides matching TRBD2. Germline CDR1 reads LGHNA; CDR2 reads YSLEER. The trim removed 4 bases at V and 5 bases at J, leaving 4 bases unmatched. The CDR3 contains 15 residues. As DNA, the CDR3 is TGCGCCAGCAGCCGGGGACTAGCGGCCAACAATGAGCAGTTCTTC. The encoded protein is CASSRGLAANNEQFF.

The rearrangement uses TRBV28 and TRBJ2-1; possible D gene TRBD2, 7 bases. This CDR3 contains 17 residues. Trimming took off 3 bases at V and 5 bases at J, with 20 bases between the two ends. Germline V gene lookup returns CDR1 MDHEN and CDR2 SYDVKM. The CDR3 region has the DNA TGTGCCAGCAGTTTCCGACTAGGGGGGGGCCAAGACAATGAGCAGTTCTTC. As protein: CASSFRLGGGQDNEQFF.

This clonotype was observed a handful of times. CDR3 protein: CASSFTGPGANEKLFF. CDR3 coding DNA: TGCGCCAGCAGCTTTACAGGGCCTGGAGCTAATGAAAAACTGTTTTTT. The chain joins TRBV5-1 to TRBJ1-4, with D possibly being TRBD1 (6 bases). V lost 2 bases to trimming and J lost 3 bases, with 14 bases between them. Germline CDR1 reads SGHRS; CDR2 reads YFSETQ. The CDR3 length is 16 residues.

In this sample, this clonotype turned up a few times. The chain is built from TRBV29-1 and TRBJ2-1; D is unresolved. V shed 3 bases and J shed 3 bases, with 9 bases lying between them. The CDR3 has 13 amino acids. The germline V gene encodes CDR1 SQVTM and CDR2 ANQGSEA. CDR3 protein: CSVETDGYNEQFF. CDR3 sequence (DNA): TGCAGCGTTGAGACCGATGGCTACAATGAGCAGTTCTTC.

This clonotype was found a few times. The chain links TRBV12-3 or TRBV12-4 to TRBJ2-3; D is unclear. CDR3 size: 13 residues. Deletions cut 6 bases from V and 2 bases from J, with 9 bases between. In nucleotides, the CDR3 is TGTGCCAGCAGAAGACGTACCACAGATACGCAGTATTTT. Protein sequence: CASRRRTTDTQYF.

This clonotype showed up many times. The rearrangement joins TRBV19 to TRBJ1-2, with a weak D call TRBD1 (5 bases). Trimming pared 4 bases from V and 4 bases from J, leaving 13 bases between. The CDR3 extends over 14 amino acids. Germline-derived CDR1 and CDR2 are LNHDA and SQIVND (reference sequence). CDR3 sequence (DNA): TGTGCCAGTAGTACGACAGCGCGGGGCTATGGCTACACCTTC. It specifies CASSTTARGYGYTF.

This clonotype was detected many times. The V call is TRBV7-9, the J call TRBJ1-3, with D possibly matching TRBD1 (6 bases). Germline CDR1 SEHNR, CDR2 FQNEAQ (reference sequence). The CDR3 consists of 16 residues. With 1 base removed from V and 0 bases from J, the gap between germline ends came to 10 bases. DNA for the CDR3: TGTGCCAGCAGCTTAGGGGACACCGGCTCTGGAAACACCATATATTTT. Amino acid sequence: CASSLGDTGSGNTIYF.

The CDR3 loop reads CSVYGGSTEAFF. CDR3 DNA sequence: TGCAGCGTTTACGGGGGCAGCACTGAAGCTTTCTTT. The chain has TRBV29-1 and TRBJ1-1; possible D gene TRBD1, 6 bases. Germline V lookup: CDR1 SQVTM, CDR2 ANQGSEA. The CDR3 contains 12 residues. V lost 5 bases and J 4 bases, leaving 11 bases between the germline ends.

Only a few counts were recorded for this clonotype. This chain connects TRBV20-1 to TRBJ1-2; D may be TRBD1 (5 bases). Trimming left V 0 bases short and J 4 bases short, with 18 bases between. This CDR3 region has 16 residues. The germline gives CDR1 DFQATT, CDR2 SNEGSKA (reference sequence). CDR3 sequence reads: CSARDRTGQRTYGYTF. Here the CDR3 DNA reads TGCAGTGCTAGAGATCGAACAGGCCAAAGAACCTATGGCTACACCTTC.

The J gene is TRBJ1-4, the V gene TRBV4-1; the D gene is possibly TRBD1 (5 bases). The CDR3 covers 16 residues. Per germline, CDR1 MGHRA and CDR2 YSYEKL. V lost 3 bases to trimming and J lost 7 bases, with 18 bases between them. As DNA, the CDR3 is TGCGCCAGCAGCCACTGGTTGGGGGGGTTGAGTGAAAAACTGTTTTTT. Amino acids: CASSHWLGGLSEKLFF.